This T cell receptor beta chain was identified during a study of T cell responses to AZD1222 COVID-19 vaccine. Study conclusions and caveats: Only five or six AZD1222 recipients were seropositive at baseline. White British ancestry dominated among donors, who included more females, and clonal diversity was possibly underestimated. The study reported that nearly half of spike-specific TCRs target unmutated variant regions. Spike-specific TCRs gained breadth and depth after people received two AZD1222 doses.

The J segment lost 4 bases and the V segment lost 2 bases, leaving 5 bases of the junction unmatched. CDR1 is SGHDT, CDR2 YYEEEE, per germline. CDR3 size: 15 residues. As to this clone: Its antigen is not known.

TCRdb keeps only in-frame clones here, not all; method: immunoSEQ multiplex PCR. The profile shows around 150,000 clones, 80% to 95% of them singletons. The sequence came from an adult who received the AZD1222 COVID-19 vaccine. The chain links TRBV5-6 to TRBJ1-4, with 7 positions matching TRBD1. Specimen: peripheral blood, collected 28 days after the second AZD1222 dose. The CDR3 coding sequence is TGTGCCAGCAGCTTCTCGGGACAGCTTAATGAAAAACTGTTTTTT. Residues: CASSFSGQLNEKLFF.